This is a list of T cell receptor beta chains from one sample in a study of OX40 agonist ivuxolimab in advanced cancers. The repertoire was sequenced with immunoSEQ multiplex PCR; TCRdb's copy has only in-frame clones and lacks some. The data show more than 25,000 clones, 65% to 90% seen once. Sequenced material: CD4+ or CD8+ T cells sorted from blood, taken in a trial of the OX40 agonist ivuxolimab. All receptors come from an adult with an advanced solid tumor such as melanoma, head and neck, liver or kidney cancer. CDR3s include the opening cysteine and the closing phenylalanine or tryptophan. The D gene is left open where the match is weak. Not all rows give a size; the values are once, few, many and, for expanded clones, a class.

D gene	clone size	V gene	J gene	CDR3 protein	CDR3 DNA
.	.	TRBV9	TRBJ2-1	CASSVDGVGYNEQFF	TGTGCCAGCAGCGTAGACGGGGTCGGGTACAATGAGCAGTTCTTC
.	.	TRBV18	TRBJ2-1	CASSRGTQRGNEQFF	TGTGCCAGCTCACGTGGGACACAGCGCGGGAATGAGCAGTTCTTC
TRBD2	.	TRBV6-1	TRBJ2-1	CASSDPLSLIAGSREQFF	TGTGCCAGCAGTGATCCCCTCTCGTTGATAGCGGGATCCCGCGAGCAGTTCTTC
.	.	TRBV2	TRBJ1-2	CASSESPQGIANYGYTF	TGTGCCAGCAGTGAATCACCACAGGGTATAGCTAACTATGGCTACACCTTC
.	.	TRBV9	TRBJ2-2	CASMRSNTGELFF	TGTGCCAGCATGAGGTCGAACACCGGGGAGCTGTTTTTT
TRBD1	.	TRBV4-3	TRBJ2-7	CASSQVGLQGGGEQYF	TGCGCCAGCAGCCAAGTCGGCTTACAGGGGGGAGGCGAGCAGTACTTC
.	.	TRBV27	TRBJ2-7	CASSPLTGTYEQYF	TGTGCCAGCAGTCCATTAACCGGGACCTACGAGCAGTACTTC
.	.	TRBV4-1	TRBJ2-7	CASSQDTSVGYEQYF	TGCGCCAGCAGCCAAGATACCAGCGTAGGTTACGAGCAGTACTTC
TRBD1	.	TRBV7-9	TRBJ2-7	CASSLGWTGTYEQYF	TGTGCCAGCAGCTTAGGGTGGACAGGAACCTACGAGCAGTACTTC
TRBD1	.	TRBV28	TRBJ1-4	CASSPRTGTEKLFF	TGTGCCAGCAGTCCCCGGACAGGGACTGAAAAACTGTTTTTT
.	.	TRBV28	TRBJ2-3	CASTLSGRAPDTQYF	TGTGCCAGCACCCTTTCTGGCAGGGCCCCAGATACGCAGTATTTT
.	few	TRBV27	TRBJ2-2	CATSATGELFF	TGTGCCACCTCCGCGACCGGGGAGCTGTTTTTT
TRBD1	.	TRBV5-6	TRBJ2-7	CASIDRGGTYEQYF	TGTGCCAGCATTGACAGGGGTGGAACCTACGAGCAGTACTTC
.	.	TRBV5-6	TRBJ1-1	CASSLGGNTEAFF	TGTGCCAGCAGCTTAGGGGGGAACACTGAAGCTTTCTTT
.	.	TRBV19	TRBJ2-3	CASSIVSANTQYF	TGTGCCAGTAGTATAGTCTCTGCTAATACGCAGTATTTT
.	.	TRBV29-1	TRBJ2-1	CSVEVRFTSYNEQFF	TGCAGCGTTGAGGTCAGGTTCACCTCCTACAATGAGCAGTTCTTC
.	.	TRBV7-6	TRBJ1-1	CASSLEWGGGNTEAFF	TGTGCCAGCAGCTTAGAGTGGGGGGGTGGGAACACTGAAGCTTTCTTT
TRBD1	.	TRBV7-9	TRBJ2-5	CASSSRTGTGETQYF	TGTGCCAGCAGCTCAAGGACAGGGACAGGAGAGACCCAGTACTTC
.	.	TRBV7-8	TRBJ2-1	CASSSLATNEQFF	TGTGCCAGCAGCTCCCTAGCGACCAATGAGCAGTTCTTC
.	.	TRBV7-8	TRBJ2-7	CASSLPGRSYEQYF	TGTGCCAGCAGCTTGCCGGGACGGAGCTACGAGCAGTACTTC
TRBD1	.	TRBV7-6	TRBJ1-1	CASSLKTGGMSEAFF	TGTGCCAGCAGCTTAAAGACAGGGGGCATGTCTGAAGCTTTCTTT
.	.	TRBV15	TRBJ2-3	CATSSDRLGGTDTQYF	TGTGCCACCAGCAGCGACAGACTAGGAGGCACAGATACGCAGTATTTT
TRBD2	.	TRBV6-5	TRBJ2-5	CASSTSGRGETQYF	TGTGCCTCTTCAACTAGCGGGAGAGGAGAGACCCAGTACTTC
.	.	TRBV28	TRBJ1-6	CASSFDVGTLNSPLHF	TGTGCCAGCAGTTTCGATGTGGGGACCTTGAATTCACCCCTCCACTTT
TRBD1	.	TRBV28	TRBJ1-2	CASSFTGGNGYTF	TGTGCCAGCAGTTTCACAGGGGGGAATGGCTACACCTTC
TRBD2	.	TRBV13	TRBJ2-5	CASSAPFSAGGETQYF	TGTGCCAGCAGCGCCCCCTTCTCAGCGGGAGGGGAGACCCAGTACTTC
.	.	TRBV2	TRBJ2-1	CASSTGQSSYNEQFF	TGTGCCAGCAGTACAGGTCAGAGCTCCTACAATGAGCAGTTCTTC
.	.	TRBV7-2	TRBJ2-5	CASSPPGSRETQYF	TGTGCCAGCAGCCCACCGGGCTCGCGGGAGACCCAGTACTTC
.	.	TRBV13	TRBJ1-2	CASSLGHYPTPTDGYTF	TGTGCCAGCAGCTTAGGACATTATCCCACGCCAACGGATGGCTACACCTTC
.	.	TRBV7-9	TRBJ1-2	CASSANLTF	TGTGCCAGCAGCGCAAATTTGACCTTC
TRBD1	.	TRBV4-1	TRBJ1-2	CASSPEDRALRRYGYTF	TGCGCCAGCAGCCCAGAGGACAGGGCCTTAAGACGCTATGGCTACACCTTC
.	.	TRBV2	TRBJ2-7	CASILAYEQYF	TGTGCCAGCATTCTGGCCTACGAGCAGTACTTC
.	.	TRBV6-5	TRBJ2-1	CASSYSTSRVDEQFF	TGTGCCAGCAGTTATTCGACTAGTCGGGTCGATGAGCAGTTCTTC
.	once	TRBV6-1	TRBJ1-6	CASSVTPEGNSPLHF	TGTGCCAGCAGCGTCACGCCGGAGGGTAATTCACCCCTCCACTTT
TRBD2	.	TRBV11-2	TRBJ2-2	CASSLVGGGNTGELFF	TGTGCCAGCAGCTTAGTCGGCGGGGGGAACACCGGGGAGCTGTTTTTT
TRBD1	.	TRBV5-6	TRBJ2-7	CASSLEQGREQYF	TGTGCCAGCAGCTTAGAACAGGGGCGCGAGCAGTACTTC
.	.	TRBV19	TRBJ1-1	CASSVRAANTEAFF	TGTGCCAGTAGTGTCAGGGCCGCGAACACTGAAGCTTTCTTT
TRBD1	.	TRBV9	TRBJ2-1	CASSVETGHNEQFF	TGTGCCAGCAGCGTAGAGACAGGGCACAATGAGCAGTTCTTC
.	.	TRBV9	TRBJ2-3	CASSVPRGVAEGPDTQYF	TGTGCCAGCAGCGTACCAAGGGGGGTGGCGGAGGGCCCAGATACGCAGTATTTT
.	.	TRBV6-1	TRBJ2-7	CASRDYEQYF	TGTGCCAGCAGGGACTACGAGCAGTACTTC
.	.	TRBV5-8	TRBJ1-5	CASSAGRGGNQPQHF	TGTGCCAGCAGCGCGGGACGAGGGGGCAATCAGCCCCAGCATTTT
.	.	TRBV2	TRBJ1-5	CASSEGRGAGNQPQHF	TGTGCCAGCAGTGAAGGTAGGGGGGCTGGCAATCAGCCCCAGCATTTT
.	.	TRBV4-2	TRBJ2-7	CASSQGAGSATYEQYF	TGTGCCAGCAGCCAAGGGGCCGGTAGCGCTACCTACGAGCAGTACTTC
.	.	TRBV7-2	TRBJ2-7	CASSWANPSYEQYF	TGTGCCAGCAGCTGGGCCAATCCCTCCTACGAGCAGTACTTC
.	.	TRBV27	TRBJ2-3	CASSHRDPTDTQYF	TGTGCCAGCAGTCACCGCGATCCCACAGATACGCAGTATTTT
.	.	TRBV5-4	TRBJ1-1	CASSSPFGHMNTEAFF	TGTGCCAGCAGTTCACCTTTTGGACATATGAACACTGAAGCTTTCTTT
TRBD2	.	TRBV11-2	TRBJ2-7	CASSLAGGVSYEQYF	TGTGCCAGCAGCTTAGCGGGGGGGGTTTCCTACGAGCAGTACTTC
TRBD2	.	TRBV11-2	TRBJ2-3	CASSLGGRHTDTQYF	TGTGCCAGCAGCTTAGGCGGGAGACACACAGATACGCAGTATTTT
.	.	TRBV6-6	TRBJ1-1	CASRAGRDTEAFF	TGTGCCAGCAGAGCCGGGAGAGACACTGAAGCTTTCTTT